This T cell receptor beta chain was captured by sequencing in a study of beta chain features in type 1 diabetes (dated by TCRdb to the late 2010s). About the investigation overall: Mean age, gender distribution, total cell number and subset yield did not differ between patients and healthy donors. Across all samples, about 110 million sorted cells were examined, and cell number per subset correlated strongly with RNA yield. In the study, recently diagnosed type 1 diabetes patients and matched healthy donors were compared on the TCRB repertoires of their sorted circulating CD4+ T cell subsets. Regulatory and stem cell-like memory subsets were obtained from only 8 patients and roughly 8 healthy donors, while naive and central memory subsets were obtained from all 28 donors. Broad study findings and their caveats: Because cDNA was sequenced instead of genomic DNA, highly expressing activated cells could be over-represented, though the groups showed no difference in activation or CD3 levels. PCR may preferentially amplify shorter templates, but because patient and control samples were amplified and corrected together, any resulting skew would affect both groups equally. The naive, central memory and regulatory TCRB repertoires appeared to resemble one another more closely among patients than among healthy donors. At VDJ recombination sites, type 1 diabetes patients had fewer insertions and more deleted nucleotides, which implies abnormalities in thymic rearrangement. Because the HLA sub-analyses included only small numbers of individuals, any influence of HLA type on TCRB rearrangement was left unresolved. In all four CD4+ subsets, TCRB CDR3 length was moderately but significantly shorter in type 1 diabetes patients.

The entire amount of isolated RNA was reverse transcribed using the High Capacity cDNA Reverse Transcription Kit, so the sequenced TCRB transcripts were expressed ones. Naive, central memory and regulatory T cell samples underwent deep immunoSEQ sequencing, averaging about 3.57 million total reads per sample. After sorted cells were lysed in RLT buffer, RNA was extracted with DNase-treated RNeasy Micro or Mini kits, with the choice depending on cell number. To prevent cross-contamination, each cell subset was processed individually, whereas patient and healthy donor samples were processed jointly. The immunoSEQ multiplex PCR was used to amplify TCRB sequences from cDNA, yielding 87-bp fragments that span the CDR3 region. Amplicons were sequenced on the Illumina HiSeq platform. Per the source publication's procedure: PCR bias was computationally corrected using synthetic template baselines, reads within Hamming distance 2 were collapsed, and singletons that could not be merged were discarded. Reads were aligned against IMGT so that V, D and J genes, CDR3 length and insertions or deletions at six rearrangement sites could be assigned. Within each subset, clonotype counts were normalized to sorted cell number, and only after that were true diversity and Gini coefficients computed with the tcR R package. The overlap coefficient, calculated on TCRB nucleotide sequences, was used to measure repertoire sharing. Out-of-frame TCRB sequences from naive cells were analyzed as a proxy for the pre-selection repertoire. What TCRdb holds here is the immuneACCESS table cut down to in-frame rearrangements. Part of the clones is not present; checked against another copy, under half of the missing clones reflect an unresolved V gene, and the others are unexplained. Clone size and V and J calls were adopted from that table, with D and trimming inferred from the DNA. For this sample the table gives more than 300,000 clones, of which about 12% were detected only once. Clones ranked in the top ten supply around 0.01% of the sample.

From each donor, a single peripheral blood sample of 100 to 150 mL on average was drawn into heparinised tubes. A BD FACSAria II and a panel including CD45RO, CCR7, CD25, CD127, CD95 and CD27 were used to sort naive, central memory, regulatory and stem cell-like memory CD4+ T cells. Every sorted population had a purity above 98%. PBMCs were isolated immediately by Lymphoprep density gradient centrifugation and stained directly without culture. To minimize batch effects, samples were stained and sorted in pairs, one healthy donor with one patient per experiment. Notes on this clone: This receptor's antigen is unknown. Qualities for individual bases were not recorded, and no much larger clone is one base off.

Germline trimming: 5 bases from V, 12 bases from J; junction bases outside gene matches: 3. The germline V gene gives CDR1 as SGHTA and CDR2 as FQGNSA. From the cysteine through the phenylalanine, the CDR3 covers 11 amino acids. The read is trimmed to its CDR3 DNA, 33 bases read in frame from base 1. The chain joins TRBV7-2 to TRBJ2-1; 8 central nucleotides agree with TRBD1. The sequence derives from a woman in her late teens or twenties with type 1 diabetes. Material for sequencing was naive CD4+ T cells from blood. The cell subset or site label of this sample denotes: true naive CD4+ T cells. The DNA reads as follows: TGTGCCAGCAGCCCCGACAGGGGGCAGTTCTTC. Translated, it reads CASSPDRGQFF.